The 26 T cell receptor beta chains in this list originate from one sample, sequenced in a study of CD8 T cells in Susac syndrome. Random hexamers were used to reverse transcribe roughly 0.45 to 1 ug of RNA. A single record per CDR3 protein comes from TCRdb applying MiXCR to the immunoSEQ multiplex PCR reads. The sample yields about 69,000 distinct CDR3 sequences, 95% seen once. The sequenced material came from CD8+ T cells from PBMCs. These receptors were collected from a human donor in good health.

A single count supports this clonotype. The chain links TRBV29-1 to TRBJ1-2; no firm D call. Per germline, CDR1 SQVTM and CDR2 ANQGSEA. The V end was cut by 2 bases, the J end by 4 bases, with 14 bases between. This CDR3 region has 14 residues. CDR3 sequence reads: CSVELSGIAYGYTF. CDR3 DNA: TGCAGCGTTGAATTGTCTGGCATAGCCTATGGCTACACCTTC.

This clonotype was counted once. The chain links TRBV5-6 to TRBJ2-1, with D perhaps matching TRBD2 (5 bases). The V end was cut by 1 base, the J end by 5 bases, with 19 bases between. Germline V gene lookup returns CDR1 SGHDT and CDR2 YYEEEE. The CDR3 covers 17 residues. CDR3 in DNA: TGTGCCAGCAGCTTGCGGGGTAGCCCGGTGAAGGACAATGAGCAGTTCTTC. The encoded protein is CASSLRGSPVKDNEQFF.

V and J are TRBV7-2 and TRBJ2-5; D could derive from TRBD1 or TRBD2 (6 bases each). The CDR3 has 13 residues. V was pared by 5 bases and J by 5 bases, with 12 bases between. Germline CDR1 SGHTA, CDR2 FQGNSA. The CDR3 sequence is CASSKGGLETQYF. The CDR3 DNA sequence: TGTGCCAGCAGCAAAGGGGGGTTGGAGACCCAGTACTTC.

The CDR3 region has the DNA TGTGCCAGCAGCCGTGTGGGCTACGAGCAGTACGTC. It specifies CASSRVGYEQYV. This rearrangement joins TRBV28 to TRBJ2-7, with D uncertain. Germline CDR1 reads MDHEN; CDR2 reads SYDVKM. V was shortened by 6 bases and J by 3 bases, with 9 bases between the two germline ends. The CDR3 sequence is 12 residues long.

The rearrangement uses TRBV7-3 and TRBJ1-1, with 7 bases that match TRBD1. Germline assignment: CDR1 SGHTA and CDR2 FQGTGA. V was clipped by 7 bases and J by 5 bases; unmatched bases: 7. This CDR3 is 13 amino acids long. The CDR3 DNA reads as TGTGCCAGCACCCAAGGGGGCGGAACTGAAGCTTTCTTT. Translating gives CASTQGGGTEAFF.

The CDR3, as DNA: TGTGCCAGCAGATTCAGGGGAGCTGAAGCTTTCTTT. Its protein product is CASRFRGAEAFF. This chain joins TRBV6-6 and TRBJ1-1, with D possibly matching TRBD1 (6 bases). Trimming took off 6 bases at V and 6 bases at J, with 11 bases between the two ends. CDR3 length equals 12 residues. Germline V lookup: CDR1 MNHNY, CDR2 SVGAGI (reference sequence).

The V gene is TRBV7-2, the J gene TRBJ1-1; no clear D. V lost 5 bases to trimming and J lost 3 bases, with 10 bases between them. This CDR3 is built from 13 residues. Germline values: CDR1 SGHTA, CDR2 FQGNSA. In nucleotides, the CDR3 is TGTGCCAGCAGCCACACGGGCGACACTGAAGCTTTCTTT. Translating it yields CASSHTGDTEAFF.

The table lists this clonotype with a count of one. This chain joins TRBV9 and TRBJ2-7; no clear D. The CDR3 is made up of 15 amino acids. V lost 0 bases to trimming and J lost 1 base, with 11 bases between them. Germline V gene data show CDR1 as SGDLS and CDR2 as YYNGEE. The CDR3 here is CASSVDGRSSYEQYF. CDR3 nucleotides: TGTGCCAGCAGCGTAGATGGCAGATCTTCCTACGAGCAGTACTTC.

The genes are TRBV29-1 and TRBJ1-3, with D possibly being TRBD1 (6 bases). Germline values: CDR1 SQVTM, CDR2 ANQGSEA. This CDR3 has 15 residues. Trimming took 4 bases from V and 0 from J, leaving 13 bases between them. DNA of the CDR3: TGCAGCGTTGGAGTCTGGGACAACTCTGGAAACACCATATATTTT. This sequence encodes CSVGVWDNSGNTIYF. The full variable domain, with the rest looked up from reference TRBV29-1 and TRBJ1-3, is SAVISQKPSRDICQRGTSLTIQCQVDSQVTMMFWYRQQPGQSLTLIATANQGSEATYESGFVIDKFPISRPNLTFSTLTVSNMSPEDSSIYLCSVGVWDNSGNTIYFGEGSWLTVV.

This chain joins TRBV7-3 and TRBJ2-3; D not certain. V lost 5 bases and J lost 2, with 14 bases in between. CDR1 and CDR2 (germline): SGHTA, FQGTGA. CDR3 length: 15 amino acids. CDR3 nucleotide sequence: TGTGCCAGCAGCCTCTACCTTAGGCCCACAGATACGCAGTATTTT. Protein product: CASSLYLRPTDTQYF. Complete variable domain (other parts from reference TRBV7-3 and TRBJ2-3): GAGVSQTPSNKVTEKGKYVELRCDPISGHTALYWYRQSLGQGPEFLIYFQGTGAADDSGLPNDRFFAVRPEGSVSTLKIQRTERGDSAVYLCASSLYLRPTDTQYFGPGTRLTVL.

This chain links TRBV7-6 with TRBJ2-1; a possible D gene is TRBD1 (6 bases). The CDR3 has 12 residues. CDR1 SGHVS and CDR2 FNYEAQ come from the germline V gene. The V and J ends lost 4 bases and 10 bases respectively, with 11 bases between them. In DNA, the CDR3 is TGTGCCAGCAGCTCCCCGGGACAAGAGCAGTTCTTC. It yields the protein CASSSPGQEQFF. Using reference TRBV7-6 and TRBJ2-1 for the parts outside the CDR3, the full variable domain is GAGVSQSPRYKVTKRGQDVALRCDPISGHVSLYWYRQALGQGPEFLTYFNYEAQQDKSGLPNDRFSAERPEGSISTLTIQRTEQRDSAMYRCASSSPGQEQFFGPGTRLTVL.

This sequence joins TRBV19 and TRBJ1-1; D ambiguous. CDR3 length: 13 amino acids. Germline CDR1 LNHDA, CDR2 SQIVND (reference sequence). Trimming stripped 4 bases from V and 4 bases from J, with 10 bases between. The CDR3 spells CASSTGLGTEAFF. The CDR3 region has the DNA TGTGCCAGTAGTACGGGGTTGGGCACTGAAGCTTTCTTT.

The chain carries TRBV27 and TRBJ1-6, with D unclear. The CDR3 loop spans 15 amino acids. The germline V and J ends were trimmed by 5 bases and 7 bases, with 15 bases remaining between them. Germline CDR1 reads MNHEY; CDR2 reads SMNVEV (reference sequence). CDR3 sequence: CASSPFKISNSPLHF. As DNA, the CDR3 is TGTGCCAGCAGTCCCTTTAAGATTTCCAATTCACCCCTCCACTTT.

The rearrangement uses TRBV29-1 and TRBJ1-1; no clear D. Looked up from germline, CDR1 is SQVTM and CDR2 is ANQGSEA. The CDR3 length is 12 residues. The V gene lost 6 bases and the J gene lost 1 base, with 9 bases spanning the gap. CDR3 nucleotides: TGCAGCGTGCCGGACGGGAACACTGAAGCTTTCTTT. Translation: CSVPDGNTEAFF.

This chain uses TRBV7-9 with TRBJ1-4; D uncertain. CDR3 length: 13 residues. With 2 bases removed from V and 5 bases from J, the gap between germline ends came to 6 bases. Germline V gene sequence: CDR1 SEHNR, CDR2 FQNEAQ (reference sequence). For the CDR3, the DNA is TGTGCCAGCAGCTTATCGGCGAATGAAAAACTGTTTTTT. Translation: CASSLSANEKLFF.

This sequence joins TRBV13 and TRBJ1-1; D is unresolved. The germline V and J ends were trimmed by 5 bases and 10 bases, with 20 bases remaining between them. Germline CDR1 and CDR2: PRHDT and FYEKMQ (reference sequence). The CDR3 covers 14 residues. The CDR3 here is CASSTREPTSAAFF. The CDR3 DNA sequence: TGTGCCAGCAGCACCCGGGAACCAACTTCTGCAGCTTTCTTT.

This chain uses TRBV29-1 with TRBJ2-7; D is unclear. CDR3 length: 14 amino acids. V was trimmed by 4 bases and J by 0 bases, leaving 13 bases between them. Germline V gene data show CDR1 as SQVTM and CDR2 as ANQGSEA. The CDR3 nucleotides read TGCAGCGTTGTTGTCAACGATGGCTCCTACGAGCAGTACTTC. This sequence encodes CSVVVNDGSYEQYF.

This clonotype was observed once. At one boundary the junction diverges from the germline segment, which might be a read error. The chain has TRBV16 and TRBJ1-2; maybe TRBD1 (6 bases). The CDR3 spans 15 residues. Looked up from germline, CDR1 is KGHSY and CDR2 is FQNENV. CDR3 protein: CASSQSPQGGDGYTF. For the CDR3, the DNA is TGTGCCAGCAGTCAATCGCCACAGGGAGGGGATGGCTACACCTTC.

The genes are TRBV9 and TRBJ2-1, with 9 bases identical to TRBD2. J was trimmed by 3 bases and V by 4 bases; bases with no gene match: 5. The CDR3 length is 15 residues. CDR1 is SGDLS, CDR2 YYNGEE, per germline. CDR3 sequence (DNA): TGTGCCAGCAGCCCAATAGCGGGGGACTACAATGAGCAGTTCTTC. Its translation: CASSPIAGDYNEQFF.

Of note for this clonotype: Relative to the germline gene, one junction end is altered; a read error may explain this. The CDR3 spells CASSNTGNRPQHF. CDR3 nucleotides: TGTGCCAGCAGTAACACAGGTAATCGGCCCCAGCATTTT. This rearrangement joins TRBV6-5 to TRBJ1-5; a weak D match, TRBD1 (5 bases). The CDR3 spans 13 residues. Germline V gives CDR1 MNHEY, CDR2 SVGAGI.

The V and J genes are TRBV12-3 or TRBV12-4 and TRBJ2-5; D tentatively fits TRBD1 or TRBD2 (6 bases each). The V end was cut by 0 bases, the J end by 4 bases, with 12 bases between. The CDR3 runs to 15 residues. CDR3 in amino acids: CASSLAGGYGETQYF. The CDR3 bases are TGTGCCAGCAGTTTAGCGGGGGGCTATGGAGAGACCCAGTACTTC.

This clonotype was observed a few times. CDR3 residues: CSVEYRDNEQYF. CDR3 coding DNA: TGCAGCGTTGAATACCGGGACAACGAGCAGTACTTC. The rearrangement uses TRBV29-1 and TRBJ2-7; weak D call: TRBD1 (6 bases). The CDR3 sequence is 12 residues long. V was clipped by 2 bases and J by 5 bases, with 10 bases between them. Germline V lookup: CDR1 SQVTM, CDR2 ANQGSEA.

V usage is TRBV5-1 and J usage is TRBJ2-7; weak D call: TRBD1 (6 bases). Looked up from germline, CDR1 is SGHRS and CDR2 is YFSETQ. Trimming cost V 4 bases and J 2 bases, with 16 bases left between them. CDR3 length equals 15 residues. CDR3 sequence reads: CASSPRTAPPYEQYV. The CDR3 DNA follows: TGCGCCAGCAGCCCTAGGACAGCCCCCCCCTACGAGCAGTACGTC.

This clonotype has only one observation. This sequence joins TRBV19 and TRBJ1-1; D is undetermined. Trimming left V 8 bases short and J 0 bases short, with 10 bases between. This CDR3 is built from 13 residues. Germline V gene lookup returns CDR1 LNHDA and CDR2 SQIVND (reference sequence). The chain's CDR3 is CASAIHLNTEAFF. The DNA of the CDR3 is TGTGCCAGTGCGATACATTTGAACACTGAAGCTTTCTTT. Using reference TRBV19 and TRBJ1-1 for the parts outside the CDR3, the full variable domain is DGGITQSPKYLFRKEGQNVTLSCEQNLNHDAMYWYRQDPGQGLRLIYYSQIVNDFQKGDIAEGYSVSREKKESFPLTVTSAQKNPTAFYLCASAIHLNTEAFFGQGTRLTVV.

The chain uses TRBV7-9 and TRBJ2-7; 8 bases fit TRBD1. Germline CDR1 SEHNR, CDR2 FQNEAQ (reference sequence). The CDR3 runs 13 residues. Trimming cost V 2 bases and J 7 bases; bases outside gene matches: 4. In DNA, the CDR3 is TGTGCCAGCAGCTTACTCAGACAGGGGGAGCAGTACTTC. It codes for CASSLLRQGEQYF.

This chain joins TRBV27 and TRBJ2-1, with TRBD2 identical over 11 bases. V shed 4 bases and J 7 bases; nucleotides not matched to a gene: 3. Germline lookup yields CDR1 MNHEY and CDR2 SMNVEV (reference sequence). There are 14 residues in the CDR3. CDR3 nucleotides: TGTGCCAGCAGTTATAGCGGGGGGGCGAATGAGCAGTTCTTC. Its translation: CASSYSGGANEQFF.